The clone carrying this T cell receptor (beta chain) occurred a few times. Antigen specificity is unknown. These data are taken from a study of graft-versus-host responses after intestinal transplantation. Whole-study findings and limits: Peak circulating GvH clone levels tracked with early post-transplant HvG declines. Elevated graft-versus-host to host-versus-graft clonal ratios in allografts were recorded for patients with graft-donor T cell macrochimerism. Recipient marrow contained GvH clones, some of which appeared first in ileum or blood.

There are 18 residues in the CDR3. V was cut by 4 bases and J by 0 bases, with 19 bases left in between. Germline V gene data show CDR1 as MDHEN and CDR2 as SYDVKM. Generated by immunoSEQ multiplex PCR, the TCRdb table keeps only in-frame clones and is missing some. The table shows just over 70,000 clones, with under 90% occurring only once. The source is a human donor who was the organ donor for an intestinal transplant. The rearrangement links TRBV28 to TRBJ2-1; perhaps TRBD1 as D (6 bases). This material consisted of unstimulated CD4+ T cells sorted from spleen or lymph node cells, taken before transplant. The CDR3 DNA follows: TGTGCCAGCAGTTCCCGGGTATGGACAGAAAGCTCCTACAATGAGCAGTTCTTC. This sequence encodes CASSSRVWTESSYNEQFF.